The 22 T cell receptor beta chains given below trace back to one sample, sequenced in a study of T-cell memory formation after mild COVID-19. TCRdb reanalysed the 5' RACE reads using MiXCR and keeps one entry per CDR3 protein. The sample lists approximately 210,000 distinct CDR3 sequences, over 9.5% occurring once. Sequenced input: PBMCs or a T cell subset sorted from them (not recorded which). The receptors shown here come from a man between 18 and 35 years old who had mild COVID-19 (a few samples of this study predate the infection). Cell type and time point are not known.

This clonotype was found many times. As DNA, the CDR3 is TGTGCCAGCAGCTTACGGAGCGCCGGGAATTCACCCCTCCACTTT. Encoded protein: CASSLRSAGNSPLHF. The chain employs TRBV7-2 and TRBJ1-6, with unresolved D. The CDR3 sequence is 15 residues long. Trimming left V 2 bases short and J 7 bases short, with 12 bases between. Germline V CDR1 and CDR2: SGHTA, FQGNSA.

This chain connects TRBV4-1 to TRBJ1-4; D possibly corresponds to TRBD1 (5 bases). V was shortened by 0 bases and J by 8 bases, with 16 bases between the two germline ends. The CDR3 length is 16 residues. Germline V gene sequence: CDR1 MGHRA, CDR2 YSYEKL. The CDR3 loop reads CASSQDTGRGREKLFF. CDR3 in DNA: TGCGCCAGCAGCCAAGATACGGGGAGGGGCAGGGAAAAACTGTTTTTT.

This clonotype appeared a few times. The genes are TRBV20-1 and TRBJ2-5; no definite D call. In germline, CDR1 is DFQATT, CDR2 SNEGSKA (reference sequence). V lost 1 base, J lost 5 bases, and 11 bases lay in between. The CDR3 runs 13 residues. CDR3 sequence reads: CSARGAGPETQYF. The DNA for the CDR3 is TGCAGTGCTAGAGGGGCTGGACCTGAGACCCAGTACTTC.

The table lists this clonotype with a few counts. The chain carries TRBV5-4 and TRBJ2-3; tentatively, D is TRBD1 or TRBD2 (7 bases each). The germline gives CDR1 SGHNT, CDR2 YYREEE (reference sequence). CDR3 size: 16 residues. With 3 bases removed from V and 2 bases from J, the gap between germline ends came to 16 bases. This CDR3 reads CASSSQGGDYTDTQYF. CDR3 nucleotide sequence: TGTGCCAGCAGCTCCCAGGGGGGGGACTACACAGATACGCAGTATTTT. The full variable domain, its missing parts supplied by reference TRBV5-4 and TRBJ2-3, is ETGVTQSPTHLIKTRGQQVTLRCSSQSGHNTVSWYQQALGQGPQFIFQYYREEENGRGNFPPRFSGLQFPNYSSELNVNALELDDSALYLCASSSQGGDYTDTQYFGPGTRLTVL.

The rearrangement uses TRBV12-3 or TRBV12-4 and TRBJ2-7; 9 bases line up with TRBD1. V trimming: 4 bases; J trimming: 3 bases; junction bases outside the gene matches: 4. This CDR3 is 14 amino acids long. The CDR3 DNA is TGTGCCAGCAGTTCGGGGACAGGGATCTACGAGCAGTACTTC. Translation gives CASSSGTGIYEQYF.

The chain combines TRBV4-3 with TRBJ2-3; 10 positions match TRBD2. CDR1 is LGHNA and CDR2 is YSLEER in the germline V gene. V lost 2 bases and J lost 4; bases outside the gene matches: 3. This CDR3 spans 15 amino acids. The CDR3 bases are TGCGCCAGCAGCCAAAGCGGGGGGGCCCCAGATACGCAGTATTTT. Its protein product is CASSQSGGAPDTQYF.

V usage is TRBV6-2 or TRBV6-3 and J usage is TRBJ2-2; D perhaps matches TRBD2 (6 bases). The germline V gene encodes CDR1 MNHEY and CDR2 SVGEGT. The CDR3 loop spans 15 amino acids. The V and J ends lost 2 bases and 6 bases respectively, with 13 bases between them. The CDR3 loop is CASSYGGLNPGELFF. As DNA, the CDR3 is TGTGCCAGCAGTTACGGGGGACTCAACCCCGGGGAGCTGTTTTTT.

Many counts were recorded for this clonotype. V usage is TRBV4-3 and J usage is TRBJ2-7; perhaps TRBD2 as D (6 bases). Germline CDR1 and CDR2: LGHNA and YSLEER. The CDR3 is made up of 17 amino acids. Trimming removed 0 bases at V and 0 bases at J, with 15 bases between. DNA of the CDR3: TGCGCCAGCAGCCAAGATTGGGGAGCGGACTACTCCTACGAGCAGTACTTC. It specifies CASSQDWGADYSYEQYF.

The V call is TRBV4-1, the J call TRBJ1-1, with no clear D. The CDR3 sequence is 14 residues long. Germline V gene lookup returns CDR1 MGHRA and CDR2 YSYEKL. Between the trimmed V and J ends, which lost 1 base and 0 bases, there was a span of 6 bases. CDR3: CASSQASMNTEAFF. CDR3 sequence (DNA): TGCGCCAGCAGCCAAGCTAGCATGAACACTGAAGCTTTCTTT.

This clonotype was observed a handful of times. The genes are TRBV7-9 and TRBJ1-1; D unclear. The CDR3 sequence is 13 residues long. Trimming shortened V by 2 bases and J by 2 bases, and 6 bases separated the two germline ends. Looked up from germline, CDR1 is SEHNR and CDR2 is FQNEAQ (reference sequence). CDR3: CASSLNTNTEAFF. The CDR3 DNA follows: TGTGCCAGCAGCTTAAACACTAACACTGAAGCTTTCTTT.

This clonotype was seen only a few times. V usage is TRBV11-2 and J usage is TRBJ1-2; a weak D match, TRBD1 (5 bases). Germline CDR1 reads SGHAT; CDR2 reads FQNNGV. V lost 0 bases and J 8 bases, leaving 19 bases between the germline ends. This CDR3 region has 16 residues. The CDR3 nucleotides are TGTGCCAGCAGCTTAGACTTCTCTAGGGGTGTCTCGGGCTACACCTTC. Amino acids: CASSLDFSRGVSGYTF.

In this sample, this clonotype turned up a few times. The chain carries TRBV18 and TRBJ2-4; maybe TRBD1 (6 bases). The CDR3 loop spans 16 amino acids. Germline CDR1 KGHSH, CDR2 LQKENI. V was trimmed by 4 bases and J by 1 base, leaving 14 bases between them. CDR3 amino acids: CASSRLPDSAKNIQYF. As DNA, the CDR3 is TGTGCCAGCTCACGGCTCCCGGACAGCGCCAAAAACATTCAGTACTTC.

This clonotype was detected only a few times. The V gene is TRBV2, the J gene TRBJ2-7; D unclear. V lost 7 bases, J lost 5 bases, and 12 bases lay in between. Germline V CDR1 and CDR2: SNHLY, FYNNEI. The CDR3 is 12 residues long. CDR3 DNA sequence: TGTGCCAGCACTCCAACCCGGGACGAGCAGTACTTC. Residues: CASTPTRDEQYF.

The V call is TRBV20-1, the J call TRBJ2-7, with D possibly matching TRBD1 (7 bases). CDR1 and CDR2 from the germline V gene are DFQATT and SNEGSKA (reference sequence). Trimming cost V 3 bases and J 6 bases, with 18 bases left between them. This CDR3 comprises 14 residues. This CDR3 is CSARSVQGGSEQYV. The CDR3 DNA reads TGCAGTGCTAGGAGCGTTCAGGGGGGTTCCGAGCAGTACGTC.

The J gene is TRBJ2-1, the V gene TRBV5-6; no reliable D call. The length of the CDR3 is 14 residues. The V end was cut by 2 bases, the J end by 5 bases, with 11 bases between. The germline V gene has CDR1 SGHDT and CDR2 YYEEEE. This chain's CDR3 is CASSFPRYDNEQFF. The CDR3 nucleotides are TGTGCCAGCAGCTTCCCTCGGTATGACAATGAGCAGTTCTTC.

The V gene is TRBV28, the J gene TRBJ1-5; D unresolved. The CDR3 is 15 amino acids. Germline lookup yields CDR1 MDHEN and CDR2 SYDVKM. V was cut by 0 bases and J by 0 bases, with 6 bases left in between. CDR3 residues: CASSLWSVSNQPQHF. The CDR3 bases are TGTGCCAGCAGTTTATGGTCAGTTAGCAATCAGCCCCAGCATTTT.

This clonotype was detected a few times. CDR3 nucleotides: TGTGCCAGCAGCCCATGGGGACAGTCCGACACTGAAGCTTTCTTT. This translates into CASSPWGQSDTEAFF. V gene TRBV7-9 combines with J gene TRBJ1-1, with TRBD1 matching 7 bases. The length of the CDR3 is 15 residues. Germline V lookup: CDR1 SEHNR, CDR2 FQNEAQ (reference sequence). The J segment lost 3 bases and the V segment lost 5 bases, leaving 9 bases of the junction unmatched.

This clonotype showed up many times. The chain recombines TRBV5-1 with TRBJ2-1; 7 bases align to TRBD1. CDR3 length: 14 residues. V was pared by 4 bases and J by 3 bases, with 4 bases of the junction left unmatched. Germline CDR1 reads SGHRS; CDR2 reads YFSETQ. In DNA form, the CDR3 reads TGCGCCAGCAGCCCGGGACAGAACTACAATGAGCAGTTCTTC. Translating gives CASSPGQNYNEQFF.

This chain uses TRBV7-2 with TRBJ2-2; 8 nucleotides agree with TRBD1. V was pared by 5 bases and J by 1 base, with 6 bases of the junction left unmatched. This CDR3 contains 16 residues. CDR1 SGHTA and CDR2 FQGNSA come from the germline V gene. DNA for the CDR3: TGTGCCAGCAGCCGAACCGGGACAGGGAACACCGGGGAGCTGTTTTTT. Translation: CASSRTGTGNTGELFF.

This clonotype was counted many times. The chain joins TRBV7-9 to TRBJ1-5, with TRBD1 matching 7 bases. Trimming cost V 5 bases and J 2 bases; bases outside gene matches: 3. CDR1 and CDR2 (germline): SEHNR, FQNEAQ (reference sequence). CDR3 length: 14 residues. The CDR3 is CASSPGQGNQPQHF. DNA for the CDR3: TGTGCCAGCAGCCCCGGACAGGGCAATCAGCCCCAGCATTTT. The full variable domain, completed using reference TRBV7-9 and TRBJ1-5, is DTGVSQNPRHKITKRGQNVTFRCDPISEHNRLYWYRQTLGQGPEFLTYFQNEAQLEKSRLLSDRFSAERPKGSFSTLEIQRTEQGDSAMYLCASSPGQGNQPQHFGDGTRLSIL.

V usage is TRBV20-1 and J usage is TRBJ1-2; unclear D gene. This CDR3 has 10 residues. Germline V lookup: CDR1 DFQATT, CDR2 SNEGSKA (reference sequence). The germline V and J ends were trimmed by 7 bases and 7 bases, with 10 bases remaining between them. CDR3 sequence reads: CSVRGGGYTF. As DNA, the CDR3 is TGCAGTGTTCGAGGTGGTGGCTACACCTTC.

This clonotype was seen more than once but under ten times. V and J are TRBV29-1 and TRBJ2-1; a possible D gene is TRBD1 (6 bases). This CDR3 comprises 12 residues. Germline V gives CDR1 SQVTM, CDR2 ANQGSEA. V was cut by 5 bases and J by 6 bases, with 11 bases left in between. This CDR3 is CSVLGQINEQFF. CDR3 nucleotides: TGCAGCGTTCTCGGACAGATCAATGAGCAGTTCTTC.